The 20 T cell receptor beta chains listed next were all sequenced from one sample in a study. Using its own MiXCR run on the RT-PCR reads, TCRdb lists one record per CDR3 protein. The sample has 550,000 to 750,000 distinct CDR3 sequences, 12% to 15% seen once. The source material was memory CD4+ T cells from blood. The receptors were sampled from a female donor in good health, serving as a healthy control.

To note about this clonotype: A much larger clone differs by one base, so this may be a read error. V is TRBV20-1 and J is TRBJ2-1; TRBD1 matches at 7 bases. In germline, CDR1 is DFQATT, CDR2 SNEGSKA (reference sequence). Unmatched junction bases numbered 10, after V lost 7 bases and J lost 16 bases. There are 10 residues in the CDR3. In DNA form, the CDR3 reads TGCAGTGAGCCCGGGACAGCAAAATTCTTC. Its protein product is CSEPGTAKFF.

This clonotype appeared many times. The V call is TRBV5-1, the J call TRBJ2-7; 7 bases match TRBD1. The CDR3 loop spans 16 amino acids. V shed 4 bases, J shed 1 base, and the junction held 11 bases outside the gene matches. CDR1 SGHRS and CDR2 YFSETQ come from the germline V gene. The CDR3 region has the DNA TGCGCCAGCAGCGGTGGGGACAGAGGAGATTCCTACGAGCAGTACTTC. This encodes CASSGGDRGDSYEQYF.

The V gene is TRBV20-1, the J gene TRBJ1-4, with TRBD1 as a possible D gene (5 bases). The germline V gene encodes CDR1 DFQATT and CDR2 SNEGSKA (reference sequence). There are 14 residues in the CDR3. V lost 0 bases and J lost 6, with 11 bases in between. CDR3 sequence (DNA): TGCAGTGCTAGAGATTCGGTAGGGGATGAAAAACTGTTTTTT. It yields the protein CSARDSVGDEKLFF.

The V gene is TRBV6-2 or TRBV6-3, the J gene TRBJ2-1; D is perhaps TRBD2 (6 bases). The V end lost 7 bases, the J end lost 0 bases, and 13 bases lay between the germline ends. This CDR3 has 15 residues. In germline, CDR1 is MNHEY, CDR2 SVGEGT. CDR3 nucleotides: TGTGCCAGCACCCAGCCCGGGGGCTCCTACAATGAGCAGTTCTTC. Its translation is CASTQPGGSYNEQFF.

This clonotype showed up just a few times. The chain couples TRBV5-4 to TRBJ1-2; D call uncertain. The ends were cut back, 5 bases at V and 2 bases at J, with 13 bases in the middle. The CDR3 loop spans 14 amino acids. Germline assignment: CDR1 SGHNT and CDR2 YYREEE (reference sequence). The DNA of the CDR3 is TGTGCCAGCAGACGTACCGGGCAGAACTATGGCTACACCTTC. This codes for CASRRTGQNYGYTF.

This clonotype was counted only a few times. The chain joins TRBV7-3 to TRBJ1-2, with no clear D. Between the trimmed V and J ends, which lost 2 bases and 4 bases, there was a span of 11 bases. The CDR3 length is 14 residues. CDR1 and CDR2 from the germline V gene are SGHTA and FQGTGA. CDR3 region: CASSLYPGPYGYTF. The CDR3 DNA follows: TGTGCCAGCAGCTTATACCCAGGCCCCTATGGCTACACCTTC.

This clonotype was detected many times. The chain employs TRBV6-5 and TRBJ1-2; tentatively, D is TRBD1 (6 bases). Trimming shortened V by 5 bases and J by 4 bases, and 11 bases separated the two germline ends. The CDR3 totals 13 residues. The germline gives CDR1 MNHEY, CDR2 SVGAGI. CDR3 protein: CASSRQGSYGYTF. For the CDR3, the DNA is TGTGCCAGCAGTCGCCAGGGGTCCTATGGCTACACCTTC.

The chain recombines TRBV5-4 with TRBJ2-3; D ambiguous. Germline loops: CDR1 SGHNT, CDR2 YYREEE (reference sequence). This CDR3 spans 12 amino acids. Trimming pared 8 bases from V and 5 bases from J, leaving 12 bases between. The CDR3 loop is CASSRERDTQYF. Here the CDR3 DNA reads TGTGCCAGTAGTCGAGAGCGAGATACGCAGTATTTT.

This clonotype was picked up many times. This CDR3 reads CSARGLLDYPPYEQYF. The CDR3, as DNA: TGCAGTGCTAGAGGTCTACTCGACTACCCCCCCTACGAGCAGTACTTC. The gene calls are TRBV20-1 and TRBJ2-7; a weak D match, TRBD2 (5 bases). Between the trimmed V and J ends, which lost 1 base and 2 bases, there was a span of 18 bases. Germline CDR1 DFQATT, CDR2 SNEGSKA (reference sequence). The length of the CDR3 is 16 residues.

The table lists this clonotype with many counts. This chain joins TRBV20-1 and TRBJ2-5, with 8 bases fitting TRBD1. Germline lookup yields CDR1 DFQATT and CDR2 SNEGSKA (reference sequence). V was clipped by 6 bases and J by 5 bases; unmatched bases: 11. This CDR3 has 14 amino acids. CDR3 sequence: CSARPNRGSETQYF. CDR3 DNA: TGCAGTGCCAGACCGAACAGGGGGTCGGAGACCCAGTACTTC.

This clonotype was counted a few times. This chain uses TRBV6-2 or TRBV6-3 with TRBJ2-1; D not resolved. Trimming took 5 bases from V and 9 from J, leaving 8 bases between them. The CDR3 sequence is 11 residues long. Germline V lookup: CDR1 MNHEY, CDR2 SVGEGT. CDR3 sequence: CASSHSPEQFF. In nucleotides, the CDR3 is TGTGCCAGCAGTCATAGTCCTGAGCAGTTCTTC.

The table lists this clonotype with many counts. The chain combines TRBV6-6 with TRBJ2-2; D call uncertain. CDR1 is MNHNY, CDR2 SVGAGI, per germline (reference sequence). This CDR3 is 14 amino acids long. V lost 8 bases, J lost 6 bases, and 16 bases lay in between. The CDR3 reads CASLTSPMAGELFF. As DNA, the CDR3 is TGTGCCAGCCTCACGTCCCCAATGGCCGGGGAGCTGTTTTTT.

Many counts were recorded for this clonotype. The V gene is TRBV28, the J gene TRBJ2-3, with D possibly matching TRBD1 (5 bases). V was trimmed by 6 bases and J by 5 bases, leaving 24 bases between them. The CDR3 runs to 17 residues. From germline, CDR1 is MDHEN and CDR2 SYDVKM. As DNA, the CDR3 is TGTGCCAGCAGCCAATGGGGCCGGGCCCAAGCCAGAGATACGCAGTATTTT. It is translated as CASSQWGRAQARDTQYF.

This chain links TRBV7-6 with TRBJ1-6; the D gene is possibly TRBD1 (5 bases). V dropped 1 base and J dropped 9 bases, with 13 bases sitting between them. Germline lookup yields CDR1 SGHVS and CDR2 FNYEAQ. This CDR3 has 15 amino acids. For the CDR3, the DNA is TGTGCCAGCAGCTTAGAGCAGACAGTCATTTCACCCCTCCACTTT. It encodes CASSLEQTVISPLHF. The whole variable domain, remainder taken from reference TRBV7-6 and TRBJ1-6, is GAGVSQSPRYKVTKRGQDVALRCDPISGHVSLYWYRQALGQGPEFLTYFNYEAQQDKSGLPNDRFSAERPEGSISTLTIQRTEQRDSAMYRCASSLEQTVISPLHFGNGTRLTVT.

The chain has TRBV12-3 or TRBV12-4 and TRBJ1-4, with D possibly TRBD1 on 6 matching bases. The CDR3 totals 15 residues. Trimming removed 6 bases at V and 5 bases at J, with 16 bases between. CDR3 protein: CASRAVRGMNEKLFF. The CDR3 DNA follows: TGTGCCAGCAGGGCCGTCAGGGGAATGAATGAAAAACTGTTTTTT.

This clonotype was observed a few times. J is TRBJ1-6 and V is TRBV9; D unclear. This CDR3 comprises 19 residues. V was pared by 2 bases and J by 8 bases, with 26 bases between. CDR1 and CDR2 (germline): SGDLS, YYNGEE. CDR3 loop: CASSVLPSSGGGTYSPLHF. CDR3 DNA sequence: TGTGCCAGCAGCGTCTTGCCCTCCTCGGGCGGCGGTACTTATTCACCCCTCCACTTT.

The sample holds a few counts of this clonotype. J is TRBJ2-1 and V is TRBV11-2, with 12 bases aligning to TRBD2. The ends lost 5 bases at V and 7 bases at J; junction bases unmatched: 9. Germline-derived CDR1 and CDR2 are SGHAT and FQNNGV. The CDR3 contains 16 residues. The DNA for the CDR3 is TGTGCCAGCAGCCCCCGACTAGCGGGAGTCTATAATGAGCAGTTCTTC. As protein: CASSPRLAGVYNEQFF.

There are many counts of this clonotype. The chain uses TRBV20-1 and TRBJ2-7; the D gene could be TRBD1 or TRBD2 (5 bases each). Germline V CDR1 and CDR2: DFQATT, SNEGSKA (reference sequence). The CDR3 contains 14 residues. The ends were cut back, 5 bases at V and 2 bases at J, with 16 bases in the middle. The CDR3 is CSADNQGRAYEQYF. CDR3 DNA sequence: TGCAGTGCTGATAATCAGGGACGGGCCTACGAGCAGTACTTC.

The sample holds a few counts of this clonotype. V is TRBV2 and J is TRBJ2-7; 8 nucleotides match TRBD2. In germline, CDR1 is SNHLY, CDR2 FYNNEI. V was clipped by 1 base and J by 4 bases; unmatched bases: 6. The CDR3 length is 15 residues. CDR3 loop: CASSEGAGEAYEQYF. The CDR3 DNA is TGTGCCAGCAGTGAAGGAGCGGGAGAGGCGTACGAGCAGTACTTC.

This clonotype was observed a few times. The genes are TRBV28 and TRBJ2-1; possibly TRBD2 for D (6 bases). The germline V and J ends were trimmed by 6 bases and 9 bases, with 18 bases remaining between them. Germline V gene sequence: CDR1 MDHEN, CDR2 SYDVKM. CDR3 length equals 14 residues. The CDR3 loop is CASRAGGGWVEQFF. For the CDR3, the DNA is TGTGCCAGCAGGGCCGGGGGAGGCTGGGTTGAGCAGTTCTTC.